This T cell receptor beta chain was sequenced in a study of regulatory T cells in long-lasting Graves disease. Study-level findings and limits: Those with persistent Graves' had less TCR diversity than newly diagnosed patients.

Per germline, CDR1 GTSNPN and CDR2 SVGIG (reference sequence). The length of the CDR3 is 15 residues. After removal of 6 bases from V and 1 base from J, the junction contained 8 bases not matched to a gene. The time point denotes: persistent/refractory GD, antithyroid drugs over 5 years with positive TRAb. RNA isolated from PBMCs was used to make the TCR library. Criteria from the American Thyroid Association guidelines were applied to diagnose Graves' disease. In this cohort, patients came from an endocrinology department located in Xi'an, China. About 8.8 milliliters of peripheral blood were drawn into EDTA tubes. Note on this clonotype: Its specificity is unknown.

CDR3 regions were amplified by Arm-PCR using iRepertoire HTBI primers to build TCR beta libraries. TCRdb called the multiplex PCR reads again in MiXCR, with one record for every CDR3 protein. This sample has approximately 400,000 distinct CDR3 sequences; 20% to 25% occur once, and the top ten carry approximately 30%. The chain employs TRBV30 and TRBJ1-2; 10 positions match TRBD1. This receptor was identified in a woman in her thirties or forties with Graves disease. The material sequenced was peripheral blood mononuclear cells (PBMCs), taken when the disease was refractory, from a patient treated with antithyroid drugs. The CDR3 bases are TGTGCCTGCCCGTCCTGGGACAGGGGTAACTATGGCTACACCTTC. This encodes CACPSWDRGNYGYTF.